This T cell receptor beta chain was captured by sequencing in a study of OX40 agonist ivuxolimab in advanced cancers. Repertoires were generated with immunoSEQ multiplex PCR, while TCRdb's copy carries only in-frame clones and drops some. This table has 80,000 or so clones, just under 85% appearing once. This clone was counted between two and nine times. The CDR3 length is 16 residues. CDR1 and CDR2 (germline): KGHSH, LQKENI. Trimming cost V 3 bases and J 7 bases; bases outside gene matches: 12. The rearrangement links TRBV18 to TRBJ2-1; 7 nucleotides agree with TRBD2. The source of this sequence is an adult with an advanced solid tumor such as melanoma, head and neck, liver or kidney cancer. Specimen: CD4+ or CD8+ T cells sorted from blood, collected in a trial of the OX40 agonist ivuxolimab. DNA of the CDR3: TGTGCCAGCTCACCTCCCCGTACTAGCGCCGGGAATGAGCAGTTCTTC. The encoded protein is CASSPPRTSAGNEQFF.